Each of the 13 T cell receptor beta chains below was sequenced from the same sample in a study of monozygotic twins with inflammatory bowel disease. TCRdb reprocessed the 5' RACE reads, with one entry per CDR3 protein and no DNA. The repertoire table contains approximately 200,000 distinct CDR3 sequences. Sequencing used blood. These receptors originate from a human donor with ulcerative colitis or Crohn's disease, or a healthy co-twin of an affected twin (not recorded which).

CDR3 loop: CASSFGAGYEQYF. This chain joins TRBV19 and TRBJ2-7; TCRdb reports TRBD2, a call that lacks DNA to check it against. This CDR3 comprises 13 residues. Germline loops: CDR1 LNHDA, CDR2 SQIVND (reference sequence).

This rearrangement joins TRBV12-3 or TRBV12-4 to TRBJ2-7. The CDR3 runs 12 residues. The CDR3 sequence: CASSFERYEQYF.

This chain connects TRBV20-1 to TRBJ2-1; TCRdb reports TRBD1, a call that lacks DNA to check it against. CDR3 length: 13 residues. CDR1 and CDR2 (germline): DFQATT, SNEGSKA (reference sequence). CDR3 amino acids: CSAPRGHYNEQFF.

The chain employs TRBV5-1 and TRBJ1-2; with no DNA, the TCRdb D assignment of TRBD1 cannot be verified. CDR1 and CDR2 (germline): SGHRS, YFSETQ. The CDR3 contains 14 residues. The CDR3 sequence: CASSYSIRGNGYTF.

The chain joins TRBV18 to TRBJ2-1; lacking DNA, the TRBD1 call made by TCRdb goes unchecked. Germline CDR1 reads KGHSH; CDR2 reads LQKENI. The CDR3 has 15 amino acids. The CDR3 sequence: CASSPRTQSYNEQFF.

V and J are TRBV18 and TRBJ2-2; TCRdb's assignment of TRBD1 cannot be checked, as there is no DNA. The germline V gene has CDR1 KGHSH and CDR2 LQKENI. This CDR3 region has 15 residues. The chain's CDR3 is CASSPNRPGTGELFF.

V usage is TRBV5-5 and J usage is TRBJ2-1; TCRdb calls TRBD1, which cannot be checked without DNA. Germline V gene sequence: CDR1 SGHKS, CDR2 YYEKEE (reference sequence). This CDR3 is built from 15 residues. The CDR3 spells CASSPGTQTYNEQFF.

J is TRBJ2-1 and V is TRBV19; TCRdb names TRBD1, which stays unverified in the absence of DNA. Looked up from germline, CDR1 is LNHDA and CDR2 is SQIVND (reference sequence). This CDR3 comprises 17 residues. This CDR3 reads CASSPHSGTGGYNEQFF. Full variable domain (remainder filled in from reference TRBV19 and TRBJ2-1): DGGITQSPKYLFRKEGQNVTLSCEQNLNHDAMYWYRQDPGQGLRLIYYSQIVNDFQKGDIAEGYSVSREKKESFPLTVTSAQKNPTAFYLCASSPHSGTGGYNEQFFGPGTRLTVL.

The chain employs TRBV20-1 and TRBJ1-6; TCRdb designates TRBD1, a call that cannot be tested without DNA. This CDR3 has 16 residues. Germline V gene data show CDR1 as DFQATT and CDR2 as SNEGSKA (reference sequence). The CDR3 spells CSATEQGASYNSPLHF.

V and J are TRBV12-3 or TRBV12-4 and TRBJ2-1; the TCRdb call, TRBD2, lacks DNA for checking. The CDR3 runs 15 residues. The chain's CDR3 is CASSLETSGRNEQFF.

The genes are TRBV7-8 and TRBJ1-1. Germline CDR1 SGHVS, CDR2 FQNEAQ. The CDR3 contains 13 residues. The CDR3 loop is CASSLRQNTEAFF.

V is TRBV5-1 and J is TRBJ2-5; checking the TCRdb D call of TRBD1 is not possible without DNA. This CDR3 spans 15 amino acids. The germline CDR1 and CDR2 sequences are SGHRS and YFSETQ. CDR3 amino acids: CASSLGGGRQETQYF. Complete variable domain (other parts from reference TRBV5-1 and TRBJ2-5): KAGVTQTPRYLIKTRGQQVTLSCSPISGHRSVSWYQQTPGQGLQFLFEYFSETQRNKGNFPGRFSGRQFSNSRSEMNVSTLELGDSALYLCASSLGGGRQETQYFGPGTRLLVL.

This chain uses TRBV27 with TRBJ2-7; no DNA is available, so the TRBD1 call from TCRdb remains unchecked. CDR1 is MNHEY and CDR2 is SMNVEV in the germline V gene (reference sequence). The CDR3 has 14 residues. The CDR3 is CASSFGTGAYEQYF.